A selection of T cell receptor beta chains follows, all from one sample in a study of T cell changes during pregnancy in multiple sclerosis. Sequenced by immunoSEQ multiplex PCR; TCRdb stores in-frame clones only, minus some. The sample lists tens of thousands of clones; about 88% were seen once. The sample in question was CD4+ T cells from peripheral blood mononuclear cells, obtained in the first trimester of pregnancy. These TCRs come from a female donor with multiple sclerosis, enrolled in a pregnancy study. CDR3s include the opening cysteine and the closing phenylalanine or tryptophan. The D gene is left open where the match is weak. Not all rows give a size; the values are once, few, many and, for expanded clones, a class.

clone size	V gene	D gene	J gene	CDR3 protein	CDR3 DNA
-	TRBV5-4	TRBD1	TRBJ2-2	CASRGQGRTGELFF	TGTGCCAGCAGGGGACAGGGGAGAACCGGGGAGCTGTTTTTT
-	TRBV5-1	TRBD2	TRBJ2-1	CASTDKRDSYNEQFF	TGCGCCAGCACGGATAAGCGGGACTCCTACAATGAGCAGTTCTTC
-	TRBV9	-	TRBJ2-1	CASSVVLSGNEQFF	TGTGCCAGCAGCGTAGTGTTATCCGGGAATGAGCAGTTCTTC
once	TRBV9	TRBD1	TRBJ2-3	CASSVGTASTDTQYF	TGTGCCAGCAGCGTGGGGACAGCCAGCACAGATACGCAGTATTTT
few	TRBV30	-	TRBJ1-5	CAWKRRPPNQPQHF	TGTGCCTGGAAACGCAGGCCCCCCAATCAGCCCCAGCATTTT
-	TRBV9	-	TRBJ2-2	CASSVGPSPLGGELFF	TGTGCCAGCAGCGTAGGCCCTAGCCCTCTCGGCGGGGAGCTGTTTTTT
medium-sized	TRBV5-1	TRBD1	TRBJ2-7	CASSSEGTGGREQYF	TGCGCCAGCAGCTCCGAAGGGACAGGGGGAAGGGAGCAGTACTTC
-	TRBV11-3	TRBD2	TRBJ2-3	CASSPGFSGGITDTQYF	TGTGCCAGCAGCCCAGGATTTAGCGGGGGGATCACAGATACGCAGTATTTT
-	TRBV5-1	-	TRBJ1-2	CASSSLEDRGYGYTF	TGCGCCAGCAGCTCCCTGGAGGACCGTGGCTATGGCTACACCTTC
-	TRBV2	TRBD1	TRBJ1-1	CASSERDRGSRLRLMSTEAFF	TGTGCCAGCAGTGAGAGGGACAGGGGATCTCGGCTACGGCTAATGAGCACTGAAGCTTTCTTT
few	TRBV28	-	TRBJ2-3	CASSTGYSVSSTDTQYF	TGTGCCAGCAGTACAGGTTATAGTGTTTCTAGCACAGATACGCAGTATTTT
-	TRBV27	-	TRBJ2-3	CASSLPVGGSTDTQYF	TGTGCCAGCAGTCTCCCCGTGGGGGGTAGCACAGATACGCAGTATTTT
-	TRBV19	TRBD1	TRBJ1-2	CASTPGQRYGYTF	TGTGCCAGTACTCCGGGACAGCGCTATGGCTACACCTTC
-	TRBV5-6	-	TRBJ2-7	CASSLGTGLLEQYF	TGTGCCAGCAGCTTGGGGACTGGGCTTCTGGAGCAGTACTTC
-	TRBV25-1	-	TRBJ2-3	CASSGLTGPGTDTQYF	TGTGCCAGCAGTGGGCTAACAGGGCCCGGCACAGATACGCAGTATTTT
-	TRBV28	TRBD1	TRBJ2-7	CASSSPGQAGSYEQYF	TGTGCCAGCAGCAGTCCCGGACAGGCGGGCTCCTACGAGCAGTACTTC
-	TRBV7-3	TRBD1	TRBJ2-1	CASSLMGQGKGEQFF	TGTGCCAGCAGCTTAATGGGACAGGGTAAAGGTGAGCAGTTCTTC
-	TRBV2	TRBD2	TRBJ2-1	CASRIASGNEQFF	TGTGCCAGCCGTATAGCTAGCGGCAATGAGCAGTTCTTC
once	TRBV4-1	-	TRBJ1-2	CASSPTGGTGYGYTF	TGCGCCAGCAGCCCTACGGGAGGGACTGGCTATGGCTACACCTTC
few	TRBV15	-	TRBJ1-5	CATRAGVYSNQPQHF	TGTGCCACCAGGGCAGGGGTTTATAGCAATCAGCCCCAGCATTTT
once	TRBV5-4	TRBD2	TRBJ2-1	CASSPSGRTYNEQFF	TGTGCCAGCAGCCCCAGCGGGAGGACATACAATGAGCAGTTCTTC
few	TRBV30	-	TRBJ1-1	CAWSLGLNTEAFF	TGTGCCTGGAGTTTGGGCTTGAACACTGAAGCTTTCTTT
-	TRBV28	-	TRBJ1-4	CASSVGSGGHEKLFF	TGTGCCAGCAGTGTAGGGTCCGGGGGACATGAAAAACTGTTTTTT
-	TRBV28	TRBD1	TRBJ1-3	CASRNRGRLGGNTIYF	TGTGCCAGCAGGAACAGGGGGCGCTTGGGGGGAAACACCATATATTTT
-	TRBV7-3	TRBD2	TRBJ2-1	CASTLRAAGDSLNNEQFF	TGTGCCAGCACCCTTAGAGCAGCGGGGGACTCACTTAACAATGAGCAGTTCTTC
-	TRBV27	TRBD2	TRBJ2-1	CASSSLAGENEQFF	TGTGCCAGCAGTTCCCTAGCGGGAGAAAATGAGCAGTTCTTC
-	TRBV19	TRBD2	TRBJ2-5	CASSIGGSLQETQYF	TGTGCCAGTAGTATAGGCGGGAGCCTCCAAGAGACCCAGTACTTC
-	TRBV5-4	TRBD1	TRBJ2-7	CASSSPGTGPEQYF	TGTGCCAGCAGCTCCCCGGGGACAGGGCCCGAGCAGTACTTC
-	TRBV28	TRBD1	TRBJ2-3	CASSLTDRGTDTQYF	TGTGCCAGCAGTTTAACGGACAGGGGTACAGATACGCAGTATTTT
-	TRBV19	-	TRBJ1-2	CASSRGRDYGYTF	TGTGCCAGTAGTAGGGGGCGAGACTATGGCTACACCTTC
-	TRBV27	-	TRBJ2-7	CASTPSGQGYEQYF	TGTGCCAGCACCCCTAGCGGACAGGGTTACGAGCAGTACTTC
-	TRBV5-5	-	TRBJ1-4	CASSSDRATNEKLFF	TGTGCCAGCAGCTCGGACAGAGCAACTAATGAAAAACTGTTTTTT
once	TRBV7-6	-	TRBJ2-3	CASSARVPDTQYF	TGTGCCAGCAGCGCCAGGGTTCCAGATACGCAGTATTTT
-	TRBV5-1	-	TRBJ2-3	CASSLRVFSDTQYF	TGCGCCAGCAGCTTGCGGGTCTTCTCAGATACGCAGTATTTT
-	TRBV19	-	TRBJ2-2	CASSMSGSFTGELFF	TGTGCCAGTAGTATGAGCGGGTCCTTCACCGGGGAGCTGTTTTTT
-	TRBV5-1	-	TRBJ2-5	CASSRGTYQETQYF	TGCGCCAGCAGCCGAGGAACGTACCAAGAGACCCAGTACTTC
-	TRBV28	-	TRBJ1-4	CATHTIYQDEKLFF	TGTGCCACCCACACGATCTACCAGGATGAAAAACTGTTTTTT
-	TRBV2	TRBD2	TRBJ2-3	CALSATGTSGSTDTQYF	TGTGCCTTATCGGCAACCGGGACTAGCGGTAGCACAGATACGCAGTATTTT
-	TRBV28	-	TRBJ2-3	CASRARGEDTQYF	TGTGCCAGTAGGGCCCGGGGTGAGGATACGCAGTATTTT
-	TRBV5-4	TRBD1	TRBJ2-7	CASSEPGQGLYEQYF	TGTGCCAGCAGCGAGCCGGGACAGGGACTCTACGAGCAGTACTTC
-	TRBV9	-	TRBJ2-1	CASSPSGSPYNEQFF	TGTGCCAGCAGCCCGTCCGGGAGTCCCTACAATGAGCAGTTCTTC
-	TRBV27	TRBD1	TRBJ2-7	CASSTDRAPSYEQYF	TGTGCCAGCAGTACCGACAGGGCTCCGTCCTACGAGCAGTACTTC
-	TRBV7-9	TRBD1	TRBJ1-6	CASSFTGQGDNSPLHF	TGTGCCAGCAGCTTCACGGGACAGGGGGATAATTCACCCCTCCACTTT
-	TRBV11-2	-	TRBJ2-1	CASSWGREQFF	TGTGCCAGCAGCTGGGGCCGGGAGCAGTTCTTC
-	TRBV9	TRBD1	TRBJ2-1	CASSAMGQGVVGEQFF	TGTGCCAGCAGCGCCATGGGACAGGGGGTCGTGGGTGAGCAGTTCTTC
-	TRBV18	-	TRBJ1-1	CASSPIPGLTFLNTEAFF	TGTGCCAGCTCACCAATTCCGGGACTCACGTTCTTGAACACTGAAGCTTTCTTT
-	TRBV19	TRBD1	TRBJ2-1	CASSKDRGFNEQFF	TGTGCCAGTAGTAAGGACAGGGGTTTTAATGAGCAGTTCTTC
-	TRBV2	-	TRBJ2-5	CASTLQRTFGETQYF	TGTGCCAGCACCCTCCAGAGGACATTCGGAGAGACCCAGTACTTC
-	TRBV28	-	TRBJ2-2	CASSPPDAGTGELFF	TGTGCCAGCAGCCCACCCGACGCGGGCACCGGGGAGCTGTTTTTT
-	TRBV2	-	TRBJ1-4	CASSEAGGHDEKLFF	TGTGCCAGCAGTGAAGCAGGGGGACATGATGAAAAACTGTTTTTT
-	TRBV9	-	TRBJ1-1	CASSVINSLNTEAFF	TGTGCCAGCAGCGTAATAAACAGTTTGAACACTGAAGCTTTCTTT
-	TRBV5-6	TRBD1	TRBJ2-3	CASSAPGTGRADTQYF	TGTGCCAGCAGCGCCCCCGGGACAGGGAGGGCAGATACGCAGTATTTT
-	TRBV28	TRBD2	TRBJ2-1	CASSPLGAGSNNEQFF	TGTGCCAGCAGTCCCCTCGGAGCGGGGTCCAACAATGAGCAGTTCTTC
-	TRBV19	-	TRBJ1-3	CASSIARNLTVSGNTIYF	TGTGCCAGTAGTATAGCCAGGAACCTTACAGTTTCTGGAAACACCATATATTTT
-	TRBV9	-	TRBJ2-5	CASSVQPEETQYF	TGTGCCAGCAGCGTACAACCGGAGGAGACCCAGTACTTC
-	TRBV5-6	-	TRBJ2-2	CASSSGITNTGELFF	TGTGCCAGCAGTTCAGGGATTACGAACACCGGGGAGCTGTTTTTT
-	TRBV6-1	-	TRBJ1-5	CASSDVVPQHF	TGTGCCAGCAGTGATGTCGTGCCCCAGCATTTT
-	TRBV5-6	-	TRBJ2-5	CASSWWGEETQYF	TGTGCCAGCAGCTGGTGGGGGGAAGAGACCCAGTACTTC
-	TRBV14	-	TRBJ2-2	CASSQEESGVYTGELFF	TGTGCCAGCAGCCAAGAGGAGTCAGGGGTCTACACCGGGGAGCTGTTTTTT